These T cell receptor beta chains were read from a single sample in a study of cytomegalovirus exposure and HLA in healthy donors. Libraries were prepared by immunoSEQ multiplex PCR; TCRdb keeps only in-frame clonotypes and omits some of them. The data contain fewer than 150,000 clones, around 88% of them singletons. The sequencing input was PBMCs. The source is a woman aged 18-29 years in good health and CMV-seropositive. The CDR3 runs from the conserved cysteine through the conserved F or W. Fields, in order: J gene, clone size, D gene, V gene, CDR3 DNA, CDR3 protein. A D gene is named only where the DNA matches it firmly. Size is omitted from some rows. Given values are once, few, many or a class for expanded clones.

TRBJ1-5 | few | TRBD1 | TRBV30 | TGTGCCTGGGGGTTCAAACAGGGGGCCAGCAATCAGCCCCAGCATTTT | CAWGFKQGASNQPQHF
TRBJ2-3 | medium-sized | TRBD1 | TRBV6-4 | TGTGCCAGCAGTGAGGGACAGGACACAGATACGCAGTATTTT | CASSEGQDTDTQYF
TRBJ1-1 | . | . | TRBV4-3 | TGCGCCAGCAGCCAAAGTTTGGGACTCTCGAACACTGAAGCTTTCTTT | CASSQSLGLSNTEAFF
TRBJ2-5 | few | TRBD2 | TRBV13 | TGTGCCAGCAGCTCCGAGCGGGGGGAGCAAGAGACCCAGTACTTC | CASSSERGEQETQYF
TRBJ2-3 | . | . | TRBV6-1 | TGTGCCAGCAGTCCCCAGGGTAAAGATACGCAGTATTTT | CASSPQGKDTQYF
TRBJ2-7 | . | TRBD2 | TRBV7-2 | TGTGCCAGCAGCTTAGAGTCGGGACTAGCCTACGAGCAGTACTTC | CASSLESGLAYEQYF
TRBJ2-6 | few | TRBD1 | TRBV28 | TGTGCCAGCAGTGGGACAGCAGGGGCCAACGTCCTGACTTTC | CASSGTAGANVLTF
TRBJ2-7 | few | TRBD1 | TRBV4-3 | TGCGCCAGCAGCCAAGAAGAGACAGGGTCCTACGAGCAGTACTTC | CASSQEETGSYEQYF
TRBJ1-3 | . | . | TRBV18 | TGTGCCAGCTCAAAAGGGAGTGGAAACACCATATATTTT | CASSKGSGNTIYF
TRBJ2-1 | few | . | TRBV7-9 | TGTGCCAGCAGCTTGGGGGACTCATACTACAATGAGCAGTTCTTC | CASSLGDSYYNEQFF
TRBJ1-2 | . | . | TRBV28 | TGTGCCAGCAGTCCAACTCCGGGACTGTACTATGGCTACACCTTC | CASSPTPGLYYGYTF
TRBJ2-1 | . | TRBD2 | TRBV5-1 | TGCGCCAGCGGAGCGGGGAGCTCCTACAATGAGCAGTTCTTC | CASGAGSSYNEQFF
TRBJ2-2 | . | TRBD2 | TRBV9 | TGTGCCAGCAGCGTAGGTAGCGGGGGCCCGTTGGGCACCGGGGAGCTGTTTTTT | CASSVGSGGPLGTGELFF
TRBJ1-2 | . | TRBD1 | TRBV14 | TGTGCCAGCAGCCAAGTGCTCGGGACAGCCTATGGCTACACCTTC | CASSQVLGTAYGYTF
TRBJ2-7 | . | TRBD2 | TRBV11-2 | TGTGCCAGCAGCACTTCTACTAGCGGGGGGACCTACGAGCAGTACTTC | CASSTSTSGGTYEQYF
TRBJ2-3 | . | . | TRBV29-1 | TGCAGCGTTGGTGAGGGTACAGATACGCAGTATTTT | CSVGEGTDTQYF
TRBJ1-5 | . | TRBD1 | TRBV5-8 | TGTGCCAGCAGAGTGGGACAGGGTAATCAGCCCCAGCATTTT | CASRVGQGNQPQHF
TRBJ1-1 | . | . | TRBV27 | TGTGCCAGCAGTCCTGCCTATCCGAACACTGAAGCTTTCTTT | CASSPAYPNTEAFF
TRBJ2-7 | . | TRBD2 | TRBV7-2 | TGTGCCAGCAGCTTGGGGTGGGGAACTAGCGGGAACGAGCAGTACTTC | CASSLGWGTSGNEQYF
TRBJ2-3 | . | TRBD1 | TRBV9 | TGTGCCAGCAGCGTACGGGACAGGGTGAGGGCAGATACGCAGTATTTT | CASSVRDRVRADTQYF
TRBJ1-1 | . | TRBD1 | TRBV12-5 | TGTGCTAGTGGTTTGGGGGACAGCCGCATGAACACTGAAGCTTTCTTT | CASGLGDSRMNTEAFF
TRBJ2-3 | . | TRBD2 | TRBV4-1 | TGCGCCAGCAGCCGACTAGCACCTCTTACAGATACGCAGTATTTT | CASSRLAPLTDTQYF
TRBJ1-2 | . | . | TRBV18 | TGTGCCAGCTCACTCCCGACAGGACCTCTTAACTATGGCTACACCTTC | CASSLPTGPLNYGYTF
TRBJ1-5 | . | TRBD1 | TRBV19 | TGTGCCAGTAGTATAGATTCGGGGACAGGGGACCAGCCCCAGCATTTT | CASSIDSGTGDQPQHF
TRBJ2-3 | once | TRBD2 | TRBV19 | TGTGCCAGTAAGGTAGCGGGAGGGTATACGCAGTATTTT | CASKVAGGYTQYF
TRBJ1-6 | . | TRBD1 | TRBV5-1 | TGCGCCAGCAGCGTAGAGGCAAGACAGGGGAGCGTCCTCCACTTT | CASSVEARQGSVLHF
TRBJ1-4 | . | . | TRBV7-2 | TGTGCCAGCAGCCGTGGGAGGGGCACTAATGAAAAACTGTTTTTT | CASSRGRGTNEKLFF
TRBJ1-2 | . | . | TRBV2 | TGTGCCAGCAGCCGTGAGACTGTAGATTCTGATGGCTACACCTTC | CASSRETVDSDGYTF
TRBJ1-2 | . | . | TRBV20-1 | TGCAGTGTGAGGCGCGGCTACACCTTC | CSVRRGYTF
TRBJ1-2 | . | . | TRBV6-4 | TGTGCCAGCAGTGATCATTTCTATGGCTACACCTTC | CASSDHFYGYTF
TRBJ1-4 | once | TRBD1 | TRBV29-1 | TGCAGCGTTCCAGGGGGCGGTGAAAAACTGTTTTTT | CSVPGGGEKLFF
TRBJ2-7 | . | TRBD2 | TRBV5-5 | TGTGCCAGCAGCTTGAAGGTTAGCGGGAGGACCTCTTACGAGCAGTACTTC | CASSLKVSGRTSYEQYF
TRBJ2-3 | once | TRBD2 | TRBV5-1 | TGCGCCAGCAGACTGGGACTAGCGGGCCCTTCCAGCACAGATACGCAGTATTTT | CASRLGLAGPSSTDTQYF
TRBJ2-7 | . | . | TRBV5-5 | TGTGCCAGCAGCTTGGGGCAGGGAACCGTCTACGAGCAGTACTTC | CASSLGQGTVYEQYF
TRBJ1-1 | . | . | TRBV7-9 | TGTGCCAGCAGCACCTATCGACAGGATGGGGAAATGAACACTGAAGCTTTCTTT | CASSTYRQDGEMNTEAFF
TRBJ1-3 | . | TRBD1 | TRBV2 | TGTGCCAGCAGTGGCCGGGACAGGGAACGTAACACCATATATTTT | CASSGRDRERNTIYF
TRBJ2-2 | . | TRBD1 | TRBV9 | TGTGCCAGCAGCGTAGTGGGACAGGCGGCCACCGGGGAGCTGTTTTTT | CASSVVGQAATGELFF
TRBJ2-1 | once | TRBD1 | TRBV19 | TGTGCCAGTAGTGGACAGGCTTACAATGAGCAGTTCTTC | CASSGQAYNEQFF
TRBJ2-1 | once | . | TRBV28 | TGTGCCAGCAGTTTCCTTAACTACAATGAGCAGTTCTTC | CASSFLNYNEQFF
TRBJ1-1 | . | TRBD1 | TRBV2 | TGTGCCAGCAGTGACCCGGGACAGGAGGCTTTCTTT | CASSDPGQEAFF
TRBJ1-1 | few | . | TRBV6-4 | TGTGCCAGCAGTTTATCTCCGGGAAACACTGAAGCTTTCTTT | CASSLSPGNTEAFF
TRBJ2-2 | . | TRBD2 | TRBV28 | TGTGCCAGCAGTGTTGGTGCGGGGGGGCCCGGGGAGCTGTTTTTT | CASSVGAGGPGELFF
TRBJ2-3 | . | . | TRBV19 | TGTGCCAGTAGTACAGGGGTGTACCGCACAGATACGCAGTATTTT | CASSTGVYRTDTQYF
TRBJ2-3 | . | . | TRBV5-8 | TGTGCCAGCAGCCCGCGGAGGGGACTGCGACCGTATTTT | CASSPRRGLRPYF
TRBJ2-1 | . | TRBD2 | TRBV5-4 | TGTGCCAGCAGCGATTCGACTAGCCCCATCTCCTACAATGAGCAGTTCTTC | CASSDSTSPISYNEQFF
TRBJ2-2 | once | . | TRBV4-2 | TGTGCCAGCAGCCAAGTTAGGGACTCGAACACCGGGGAGCTGTTTTTT | CASSQVRDSNTGELFF
TRBJ2-7 | . | TRBD1 | TRBV5-6 | TGTGCCAGCAGCCCCGGGACAGGGTTCCACGAGCAGTACTTC | CASSPGTGFHEQYF
TRBJ1-1 | . | . | TRBV5-5 | TGTGCCAGCACCCAGGGTTACACTGAAGCTTTCTTT | CASTQGYTEAFF